This T cell receptor beta chain was recovered during a study of Graves' ophthalmopathy and Graves' hyperthyroidism. Looking at the study overall: Absence of ophthalmopathy within 18 months of follow-up defined stable hyperthyroidism.

This CDR3 region has 14 residues. V shed 3 bases, J shed 8 bases, and the junction held 6 bases outside the gene matches. Study-level findings and limits: Blood also carried most expanded thyroid clonotypes exceeding 0.001 frequency.

With regard to this clonotype: Its antigen remains unknown.

Beta-chain TCR CDR3 regions were amplified from RNA transcripts. RT-PCR was first run with HTBI primers, then multiplex PCR in a second round. TCRdb independently ran MiXCR on the multiplex PCR reads; one entry per CDR3 protein. The data show about 1.1 million distinct CDR3 sequences, about 40% seen once. Aged 18 to 65, hyperthyroidism patients had been newly diagnosed, with under 2 months' duration. This clonotype originated in an adult man with Graves' hyperthyroidism. This chain links TRBV12-3 or TRBV12-4 with TRBJ1-4, with 7 nucleotides matching TRBD1. The sequenced sample consisted of peripheral blood or thyroid tissue (not recorded which). CDR3 protein: CASSFRGRSEKLFF. The CDR3 coding sequence is TGTGCCAGCAGTTTTAGGGGGCGCAGCGAAAAACTGTTTTTT.